Sequencing of this T cell receptor beta chain was carried out in a study of response to subunit inactivated influenza vaccine. Overall study findings and caveats: Few new T cells, the authors suggested, are recruited by each seasonal influenza vaccination.

Concerning this clonotype: Its target is not known.

CDR3 length: 16 residues. The germline V gene has CDR1 MDHEN and CDR2 SYDVKM. J was trimmed by 0 bases and V by 4 bases; bases with no gene match: 6. Each CDR3 protein is one row after TCRdb ran MiXCR on the RT-PCR reads. This sample carries around 480,000 distinct CDR3 sequences, approximately 15% of them seen once, and the ten largest clones take approximately 3%. The TCR sequence derives from a man aged 50-75 years who received an inactivated influenza vaccine. The sequencing used CD4+ T cells sorted from PBMCs, collected about 24 months after vaccination. The J gene is TRBJ2-4, the V gene TRBV28; TRBD1 aligns across 7 bases. The CDR3 reads CASSSQGVLAKNIQYF. In nucleotides, the CDR3 is TGTGCCAGCAGTTCCCAGGGGGTGTTAGCCAAAAACATTCAGTACTTC.